This T cell receptor beta chain was found in a study of regulatory T cells in long-lasting Graves disease. The sample's time point: newly diagnosed GD, antithyroid drugs for less than 3 months. Extracted RNA from PBMCs served as the source of the TCR library. Both iRepertoire HTBI primers and Arm-PCR of CDR3 regions were used to build the TCR beta libraries. TCRdb redid the calling of the multiplex PCR reads with MiXCR, one entry per CDR3 protein. The profile shows around 400,000 distinct CDR3 sequences, around 15% of them singletons. Germline V gives CDR1 SGHDT, CDR2 YYEEEE. Trimming took off 4 bases at V and 4 bases at J, with 18 bases between the two ends. There are 17 residues in the CDR3. This clonotype was seen a handful of times.

The genes are TRBV5-6 and TRBJ2-6, with a weak D call TRBD1 (5 bases). This TCR was sampled from a female donor with Graves disease. Source: peripheral blood mononuclear cells (PBMCs), taken at new diagnosis, from a patient treated with antithyroid drugs. The CDR3 here is CASSLTRQSKGANVLTF. In nucleotides, the CDR3 is TGTGCCAGCAGCCTTACTCGACAGTCCAAGGGGGCCAACGTCCTGACTTTC.